The 8 T cell receptor beta chains in this list originate from one sample, sequenced in a study of blood T cell repertoires in COVID-19. The repertoire was sequenced with immunoSEQ multiplex PCR; TCRdb's copy has only in-frame clones and lacks some. The data show 150,000 to 200,000 clones, 70% to 90% seen once. Material for sequencing was peripheral blood. The receptors derive from a man in his sixties with acute or convalescent COVID-19.

The CDR3 spells CASSLTGADGYTF. The CDR3 DNA follows: TGTGCCAGCAGCTTGACAGGGGCGGACGGCTACACCTTC. V gene TRBV5-4 combines with J gene TRBJ1-2; 7 bases align to TRBD1. This CDR3 is 13 amino acids long. Germline CDR1 is SGHNT and CDR2 is YYREEE (reference sequence). V lost 1 base, J lost 8 bases, and 5 bases stayed unmatched.

The chain has TRBV11-2 and TRBJ2-7; TRBD1 matches at 8 bases. The CDR3 spans 14 residues. The J segment lost 6 bases and the V segment lost 5 bases, leaving 9 bases of the junction unmatched. Looked up from germline, CDR1 is SGHAT and CDR2 is FQNNGV. The CDR3 nucleotides read TGTGCCAGCAGCCAACTCCAGGGGGCCTCCGAGCAGTACTTC. Translation gives CASSQLQGASEQYF.

The chain couples TRBV18 to TRBJ1-5; 9 bases line up with TRBD1. Germline V CDR1 and CDR2: KGHSH, LQKENI. V trimming: 3 bases; J trimming: 6 bases; junction bases outside the gene matches: 6. This CDR3 is 15 amino acids long. In nucleotides, the CDR3 is TGTGCCAGCTCACCGCAACAGGGGGCAGGTCAGCCCCAGCATTTT. Translated: CASSPQQGAGQPQHF.

The V call is TRBV11-3, the J call TRBJ1-1; no definite D call. Germline CDR1 is SGHNT and CDR2 is YENEEA. The CDR3 totals 13 residues. V dropped 5 bases and J dropped 3 bases, with 10 bases sitting between them. For the CDR3, the DNA is TGTGCCAGCAGCCTACGCCGGGACACTGAAGCTTTCTTT. Translated: CASSLRRDTEAFF.

The V call is TRBV4-1, the J call TRBJ1-5, with D perhaps TRBD1 (5 bases). Per germline, CDR1 MGHRA and CDR2 YSYEKL. Trimming shortened V by 1 base and J by 5 bases, and 15 bases separated the two germline ends. The CDR3 has 16 amino acids. CDR3 protein: CASSQGVKGRDQPQHF. CDR3 coding DNA: TGCGCCAGCAGCCAAGGGGTAAAGGGGAGGGATCAGCCCCAGCATTTT.

V is TRBV5-4 and J is TRBJ1-1; D gene unclear. Per the germline V gene, CDR1 is SGHNT and CDR2 is YYREEE (reference sequence). This CDR3 comprises 16 residues. V lost 4 bases to trimming and J lost 6 bases, with 22 bases between them. CDR3 amino acids: CASSPPRRHGVPEAFF. The DNA of the CDR3 is TGTGCCAGCAGCCCCCCTCGAAGACACGGTGTCCCTGAAGCTTTCTTT.

The chain links TRBV29-1 to TRBJ2-1; tentative D call: TRBD1 (6 bases). The germline V gene has CDR1 SQVTM and CDR2 ANQGSEA. Trimming took 6 bases from V and 8 from J, leaving 17 bases between them. The CDR3 is made up of 13 amino acids. In DNA form, the CDR3 reads TGCAGCGTAGATCTTACAGGGTCTTATGAGCAGTTCTTC. Translated, it gives CSVDLTGSYEQFF.

V usage is TRBV5-1 and J usage is TRBJ2-2; possible D gene TRBD1, 5 bases. The CDR3 is made up of 15 amino acids. V lost 2 bases and J lost 4, with 12 bases in between. CDR1 SGHRS and CDR2 YFSETQ come from the germline V gene. The CDR3 loop reads CASSFGRVTTGELFF. The CDR3, as DNA: TGCGCCAGCAGCTTTGGCAGGGTGACCACCGGGGAGCTGTTTTTT.